The present entry profiles one T cell receptor beta chain with its context. The data belong to a study of control samples from healthy donors and cancer patients. Only in-frame clones appear in the TCRdb table, and some are missing; sequencing was by immunoSEQ multiplex PCR. The sample lists more than 120,000 clones, 75% to 95% seen once, with about 3.2% in the top ten. The CDR3 totals 11 residues. V gave up 3 bases and J gave up 10 bases, with 6 bases separating them. The specimen was blood. The clonotype originates from a man aged 25 to 40 in good health. V usage is TRBV12-3 or TRBV12-4 and J usage is TRBJ1-4, with D unresolved. CDR3 DNA sequence: TGTGCCAGCAGTTTGGCGGGAAAACTGTTTTTT. Its protein is CASSLAGKLFF.